These T cell receptor beta chains were read from a single sample in a study of OX40 agonist ivuxolimab in advanced cancers. Only in-frame clones appear in the TCRdb table, and some are missing; sequencing was by immunoSEQ multiplex PCR. Of roughly 60,000 clones in the sample, about 86% were seen once. The sample was CD4+ or CD8+ T cells sorted from blood, taken in a trial of the OX40 agonist ivuxolimab. The source is an adult with an advanced solid tumor such as melanoma, head and neck, liver or kidney cancer. The CDR3 runs from the conserved cysteine through the conserved F or W. A D gene is named only where the DNA matches it firmly. For some rows the clone size is stated as once, few or many, or as a class when expanded; others skip it.

>NA|TRBV9|TRBJ2-7|NA
TGTGCCAGCAGCCCCGGGGGAGTCTACGAGCAGTACTTC
CASSPGGVYEQYF
>NA|TRBV29-1|TRBJ2-7|few
TGCAGCGTTGCGGTGGGCGCCTACGAGCAGTACTTC
CSVAVGAYEQYF
>TRBD1|TRBV5-1|TRBJ1-4|NA
TGCGCCAGCAGCTTGGAAGGAATAGGGGGCCGTAATGAAAAACTGTTTTTT
CASSLEGIGGRNEKLFF
>NA|TRBV5-1|TRBJ2-2|NA
TGCGCCAGCAGCCAACAGGGTGGCGGGGAGCTGTTTTTT
CASSQQGGGELFF
>NA|TRBV10-3|TRBJ1-2|NA
TGTGCCATCACCCAGGATCTTCTGGCGATCTATGGCTACACCTTC
CAITQDLLAIYGYTF
>NA|TRBV7-6|TRBJ1-1|NA
TGTGCCAGCAGCCGACAGGACCTTAACACTGAAGCTTTCTTT
CASSRQDLNTEAFF
>TRBD1|TRBV15|TRBJ1-5|NA
TGTGCCACCAGCAGAGATCCTATTCGGACAGGGAACAATCAGCCCCAGCATTTT
CATSRDPIRTGNNQPQHF
>TRBD1|TRBV7-2|TRBJ1-4|NA
TGTGCCAGCACGGACAGGGTTAATGAAAAACTGTTTTTT
CASTDRVNEKLFF
>TRBD2|TRBV6-4|TRBJ2-2|NA
TGTGCCAGCAGTCTTCTAGCGGGGTACACCGGGGAGCTGTTTTTT
CASSLLAGYTGELFF
>TRBD1|TRBV2|TRBJ1-5|NA
TGTGCCAGCCGCAAGGGGACAGGGGGAACCAATCAGCCCCAGCATTTT
CASRKGTGGTNQPQHF
>NA|TRBV29-1|TRBJ2-2|NA
TGCAGCGTTGGCGGGGAAGTGAACACCGGGGAGCTGTTTTTT
CSVGGEVNTGELFF
>TRBD1|TRBV7-2|TRBJ1-6|NA
TGTGCCAGCAGCTTAGTGGGCCAGGGGGCGGGGTCACCCCTCCACTTT
CASSLVGQGAGSPLHF
>NA|TRBV5-6|TRBJ2-2|NA
TGTGCCAGCAGCTTTTATCGATCGCAGGTTGTCGGGGAGCTGTCTTTT
CASSFYRSQVVGELSF
>TRBD1|TRBV6-6|TRBJ1-5|NA
TGTGCCAGCAGCTGGGACAGCGCTCCGAATCAGCCCCAGCATTTT
CASSWDSAPNQPQHF
>TRBD1|TRBV6-1|TRBJ1-6|NA
TGTGCCAGCAGACCCCGACAGGGCGCCGATTCACCCCTCCACTTT
CASRPRQGADSPLHF
>NA|TRBV2|TRBJ2-5|NA
TGTGCCAGCAGTGTGGGGGCCGAGACCCAGTACTTC
CASSVGAETQYF
>NA|TRBV2|TRBJ2-1|NA
TGTGCCACTGGCGGACAAATGGGCAATGAGCAGTTCTTC
CATGGQMGNEQFF
>NA|TRBV6-5|TRBJ1-1|NA
TGTGCCAGCAGTCCCCAGTACGGTGAAGCTTTCTTT
CASSPQYGEAFF
>TRBD1|TRBV2|TRBJ1-5|NA
TGTGCCAGCATGGGACAGGGCGGGCAGCCCCAGCATTTT
CASMGQGGQPQHF
>NA|TRBV7-2|TRBJ1-2|NA
TGTCTGGTAGAGATTAACTATGGCTACACCTTC
CLVEINYGYTF
>TRBD2|TRBV13|TRBJ2-6|NA
TGTGCCAGCAGCCTCCGGACTAGCGGGAGCTCTGGGGCCAACGTCCTGACTTTC
CASSLRTSGSSGANVLTF
>TRBD2|TRBV5-6|TRBJ2-2|NA
TGTGCCAGCAGCTTCCTACTAGCGGGGGTTAACACCGGGGAGCTGTTTTTT
CASSFLLAGVNTGELFF
>TRBD2|TRBV5-4|TRBJ2-3|NA
TGTGCCAGCAGCGGGACTAGCGGACTTACAGATACGCAGTATTTT
CASSGTSGLTDTQYF
>NA|TRBV30|TRBJ1-6|NA
TGTGCCTGGGGGACGGGAAATTCACCCCTCCACTTT
CAWGTGNSPLHF
>NA|TRBV12-5|TRBJ2-1|NA
TGTGCTAGTGGTCCCTCAAAGGCCTTCCGACCTGAGCAGTTCTTC
CASGPSKAFRPEQFF
>NA|TRBV11-2|TRBJ1-4|NA
TGTGCCAGCACCCAATCCAACGGGGGAAAACTGTTTTTT
CASTQSNGGKLFF
>TRBD1|TRBV2|TRBJ1-1|few
TGTGCCAGCAGTGTGGGACAGGGAGAAACTGAAGCTTTCTTT
CASSVGQGETEAFF
>NA|TRBV30|TRBJ2-7|NA
TGTGCCTGGAGACCCCGCCCCTCTTCCGAGCAGTACTTC
CAWRPRPSSEQYF
>NA|TRBV28|TRBJ1-2|few
TGTGCCAGCAGTTTATCAGGGACTAACTATGGCTACACCTTC
CASSLSGTNYGYTF
>NA|TRBV30|TRBJ2-1|NA
TGTGCCTGGAGTGTACGACTAGTGGATGGAGAGCAGTTCTTC
CAWSVRLVDGEQFF
>NA|TRBV6-5|TRBJ1-4|NA
TGTGCCAGCAGTTTCAGGACGGGGGGTGAAAAACTGTTTTTT
CASSFRTGGEKLFF
>TRBD1|TRBV7-2|TRBJ1-2|NA
TGTGCCAGCAGCTTAGAGCCCAGGGGGGACTATGGCTACACCTTC
CASSLEPRGDYGYTF
>TRBD1|TRBV18|TRBJ2-5|NA
TGTGCCAGCTCAGCCGGGACAGATGAGACCCAGTACTTC
CASSAGTDETQYF
>TRBD1|TRBV2|TRBJ1-3|NA
TGTGCCAGCAGTCAGACAGGGGGAACTGGAAACACCATATATTTT
CASSQTGGTGNTIYF
>NA|TRBV6-5|TRBJ2-1|NA
TGTGCCAGCAGCCCAGGCGCCTACAATGAGCAGTTCTTC
CASSPGAYNEQFF
>NA|TRBV6-6|TRBJ1-1|NA
TGTGCCAGCAGTTACGAAGGCACTGAAGCTTTCTTT
CASSYEGTEAFF
>NA|TRBV7-6|TRBJ2-1|NA
TGTGCCAGCAGCTCAGGGCAGGGGAATGAGCAGTTCTTC
CASSSGQGNEQFF
>NA|TRBV27|TRBJ1-6|NA
TGTGCCAGCAGTTCCCCCATTAGGGGTGGGGCCTCACCCCTCCACTTT
CASSSPIRGGASPLHF
>NA|TRBV27|TRBJ2-3|NA
TGTGCCAGCAGTTTACGGGGGATGTCCACAGATACGCAGTATTTT
CASSLRGMSTDTQYF
>NA|TRBV27|TRBJ1-2|NA
TGTGCCAGCAGTTCATTGAGACCGACCTATGGCTACACCTTC
CASSSLRPTYGYTF
>NA|TRBV10-3|TRBJ1-1|NA
TGTGCCATCAGTCTGGCCGGGACGGTCATGAACACTGAAGCTTTCTTT
CAISLAGTVMNTEAFF
>NA|TRBV27|TRBJ1-6|NA
TGTGCCAGCAGAAGGACGATCGGTTCCTATAATTCACCCCTCCACTTT
CASRRTIGSYNSPLHF
>TRBD2|TRBV11-1|TRBJ2-2|NA
TGTGCCAGCAGCTTATGGACATTGCTAGCGGGGGAAGGATCCGGGGAGCTGTTTTTT
CASSLWTLLAGEGSGELFF